Each of the 31 T cell receptor beta chains below was sequenced from the same sample in a study of human T cells and chemical hapten exposure. The study used a library that attached unique molecular identifiers to individual cDNA molecules. TCRdb passed the reads through MiXCR, listing each CDR3 protein once. The sample yields about 120,000 distinct CDR3 sequences, roughly 8.5% seen once. From whole blood left unfractionated, total RNA was extracted. Sequencing was performed on whole blood. These receptors all stem from a human donor in good health. Some clones in this sample may be carry-over from other donors' samples.

Comments on this clonotype: A much larger clone lies a single base off, so this may be a read error. The genes are TRBV27 and TRBJ1-6; 10 bases match TRBD1. Germline V gives CDR1 MNHEY, CDR2 SMNVEV (reference sequence). CDR3 length: 15 amino acids. The CDR3 nucleotides are TGTGTCAGCAGTTATGGGGACAGGGGCTCCTCACCCCTCCACTTT. Translation gives CVSSYGDRGSSPLHF.

This clonotype was recorded at least ten times. The rearrangement uses TRBV5-1 and TRBJ1-1; tentatively, D is TRBD1 (5 bases). The germline CDR1 and CDR2 sequences are SGHRS and YFSETQ. This CDR3 spans 15 amino acids. Trimming took off 2 bases at V and 3 bases at J, with 14 bases between the two ends. As DNA, the CDR3 is TGCGCCAGCAGCTTAGGACGGGGGAGGGACACTGAAGCTTTCTTT. Amino acids: CASSLGRGRDTEAFF.

A few counts support this clonotype. The chain is built from TRBV9 and TRBJ2-7; 9 bases agree with TRBD1. This CDR3 contains 15 residues. Per germline, CDR1 SGDLS and CDR2 YYNGEE. V was pared by 3 bases and J by 4 bases, with 8 bases of the junction left unmatched. CDR3 in amino acids: CASSEGLGQGYEQYF. CDR3 nucleotides: TGTGCCAGCAGCGAGGGGTTGGGACAGGGATACGAGCAGTACTTC.

Many counts were recorded for this clonotype. The chain joins TRBV29-1 to TRBJ2-7; 7 bases are a match to TRBD1. Germline V gene sequence: CDR1 SQVTM, CDR2 ANQGSEA. The V gene end was trimmed by 7 bases and the J gene end by 0 bases; junction bases not matched to a gene: 6. This CDR3 region has 13 residues. The CDR3 nucleotides read TGCAGCGGCCGCAGGGGGAGCTCCTACGAGCAGTACTTC. This encodes CSGRRGSSYEQYF.

The chain is built from TRBV19 and TRBJ2-7; 11 bases are a match to TRBD1. Unmatched junction bases numbered 11, after V lost 5 bases and J lost 8 bases. Germline assignment: CDR1 LNHDA and CDR2 SQIVND (reference sequence). This CDR3 has 15 amino acids. CDR3 DNA sequence: TGTGCCAGTAGTCCCACCGGGACAGGGGGAAACAAGCAGTACTTC. Its protein product is CASSPTGTGGNKQYF.

The table lists this clonotype with a few counts. The J gene is TRBJ1-6, the V gene TRBV27; the D gene is possibly TRBD1 (6 bases). Germline CDR1 and CDR2: MNHEY and SMNVEV (reference sequence). The CDR3 spans 13 residues. V gave up 2 bases and J gave up 10 bases, with 9 bases separating them. The CDR3 nucleotides read TGTGCCAGCAGTTTAGCGGGGGGCTCACCCCTCCACTTT. Translation: CASSLAGGSPLHF.

The sample holds many counts of this clonotype. This chain connects TRBV5-1 to TRBJ2-5; TRBD1 matches 8 bases. CDR1 and CDR2 from the germline V gene are SGHRS and YFSETQ. CDR3 size: 13 residues. The V and J ends lost 3 bases and 5 bases, in that order; junction bases with no gene match: 3. CDR3 residues: CASSSGQGETQYF. CDR3 sequence (DNA): TGCGCCAGCAGCTCCGGACAGGGTGAGACCCAGTACTTC.

In this sample, this clonotype turned up many times. This chain connects TRBV6-2 or TRBV6-3 to TRBJ2-7, with 10 bases matching TRBD2. CDR1 and CDR2 from the germline V gene are MNHEY and SVGEGT. V was pared by 7 bases and J by 4 bases, with 13 bases of the junction left unmatched. CDR3 length equals 16 residues. CDR3 sequence reads: CASTELRTSGSYEQYF. For the CDR3, the DNA is TGTGCCAGCACCGAGCTCCGGACTAGCGGATCTTACGAGCAGTACTTC.

This clonotype was seen a few times. The chain combines TRBV19 with TRBJ1-5; a possible D gene is TRBD1 (5 bases). Germline CDR1 and CDR2: LNHDA and SQIVND (reference sequence). V was trimmed by 2 bases and J by 3 bases, leaving 14 bases between them. This CDR3 spans 16 amino acids. CDR3 sequence: CASSILGQGYNQPQHF. DNA of the CDR3: TGTGCCAGTAGTATACTTGGGCAGGGATACAATCAGCCCCAGCATTTT.

The V and J genes are TRBV15 and TRBJ2-7, with D tentatively TRBD2 (7 bases). This CDR3 is built from 19 residues. V lost 3 bases, J lost 0 bases, and 24 bases lay in between. The V gene's germline CDR1 is LNHNV and CDR2 YYDKDF (reference sequence). The CDR3 protein is CATSSLGWPQGGASYEQYF. The CDR3 DNA reads as TGTGCCACCAGCAGTCTAGGTTGGCCCCAAGGGGGGGCCTCCTACGAGCAGTACTTC.

This rearrangement joins TRBV27 to TRBJ2-1, with 11 bases fitting TRBD2. Looked up from germline, CDR1 is MNHEY and CDR2 is SMNVEV (reference sequence). The V and J ends lost 3 bases and 10 bases, in that order; junction bases with no gene match: 14. CDR3 length: 17 residues. This CDR3 is CASSFLKTSGILGEQFF. The CDR3 DNA reads as TGTGCCAGCAGTTTCCTCAAGACTAGCGGGATACTCGGGGAGCAGTTCTTC.

The chain links TRBV2 to TRBJ2-3; tentatively, D is TRBD1 (7 bases). The CDR3 has 16 amino acids. Trimming took off 5 bases at V and 0 bases at J, with 15 bases between the two ends. Germline V lookup: CDR1 SNHLY, CDR2 FYNNEI. In nucleotides, the CDR3 is TGTGCCAGCAGTCCCTGGCAGGGGGGTAGCACAGATACGCAGTATTTT. Translating it yields CASSPWQGGSTDTQYF.

This clonotype was seen repeatedly, ten times or more. The rearrangement joins TRBV6-1 to TRBJ1-5, with no clear D. Germline values: CDR1 MNHNS, CDR2 SASEGT. V gave up 1 base and J gave up 2 bases, with 9 bases separating them. The CDR3 covers 15 residues. The CDR3 sequence is CASSEDTSGNQPQHF. The CDR3 bases are TGTGCCAGCAGTGAAGACACCTCAGGCAATCAGCCCCAGCATTTT.

In this sample, this clonotype turned up a few times. The chain combines TRBV12-3 or TRBV12-4 with TRBJ2-1, with 8 bases identical to TRBD2. V shed 2 bases and J 0 bases; nucleotides not matched to a gene: 6. This CDR3 region has 17 residues. This chain's CDR3 is CASSLSSGGLSYNEQFF. The DNA for the CDR3 is TGTGCCAGCAGTTTAAGCAGCGGGGGCCTCTCCTACAATGAGCAGTTCTTC.

This clonotype was seen ten or more times. The J gene is TRBJ2-3, the V gene TRBV6-4; 9 nucleotides align to TRBD2. V dropped 4 bases and J dropped 1; count of bases not matched to a gene: 3. CDR1 and CDR2 from the germline V gene are MRHNA and SNTAGT. This CDR3 comprises 15 residues. The CDR3 nucleotides are TGTGCCAGCAGTGGAGCGGGAGGAGGCACAGATACGCAGTATTTT. This translates into CASSGAGGGTDTQYF.

This clonotype was counted many times. The chain is built from TRBV7-9 and TRBJ2-1; a weak D match, TRBD2 (6 bases). This CDR3 has 15 residues. V was clipped by 4 bases and J by 4 bases, with 14 bases between them. Germline CDR1 and CDR2: SEHNR and FQNEAQ (reference sequence). The CDR3 is CASSSDRREYNEQFF. The CDR3 DNA follows: TGTGCCAGCAGCTCCGACCGGAGGGAATACAATGAGCAGTTCTTC.

This clonotype was observed a few times. This chain uses TRBV13 with TRBJ2-6, with D maybe TRBD1 (6 bases). V was pared by 5 bases and J by 2 bases, with 10 bases between. The CDR3 spans 15 residues. Germline loops: CDR1 PRHDT, CDR2 FYEKMQ (reference sequence). CDR3 in DNA: TGTGCCAGCAGCATCGCAGGGGCTGGGGCCAACGTCCTGACTTTC. It is translated as CASSIAGAGANVLTF.

The CDR3 sequence is CASLSWGETQYF. The CDR3 nucleotides read TGTGCCAGCCTCAGTTGGGGCGAGACCCAGTACTTC. The chain combines TRBV7-9 with TRBJ2-5; possible D gene TRBD1, 5 bases. Germline-derived CDR1 and CDR2 are SEHNR and FQNEAQ (reference sequence). The V end was cut by 8 bases, the J end by 5 bases, with 12 bases between. The CDR3 runs to 12 residues. The whole variable domain, remainder taken from reference TRBV7-9 and TRBJ2-5, is DTGVSQNPRHKITKRGQNVTFRCDPISEHNRLYWYRQTLGQGPEFLTYFQNEAQLEKSRLLSDRFSAERPKGSFSTLEIQRTEQGDSAMYLCASLSWGETQYFGPGTRLLVL.

In its sample, this clonotype was seen a few times. The chain links TRBV2 to TRBJ1-4; TRBD1 aligns across 8 bases. The CDR3 runs to 14 residues. V was clipped by 1 base and J by 7 bases; unmatched bases: 2. Germline V gene data show CDR1 as SNHLY and CDR2 as FYNNEI. The CDR3 coding sequence is TGTGCCAGCAGTGAAGAGACAGGGGTTGAAAAACTGTTTTTT. This codes for CASSEETGVEKLFF.

The CDR3 sequence: CSVERGAAGELFF. The CDR3 DNA reads TGCAGCGTCGAGCGAGGGGCCGCCGGGGAGCTGTTTTTT. This rearrangement joins TRBV29-1 to TRBJ2-2; D tentatively reads TRBD1 or TRBD2 (5 bases each). There are 13 residues in the CDR3. Germline CDR1 and CDR2: SQVTM and ANQGSEA. V dropped 6 bases and J dropped 6 bases, with 14 bases sitting between them.

This clonotype was detected ten times or more. The DNA of the CDR3 is TGTGCCGTCTCTAGCGGGATAGTCGAGACCCAGTACTTC. Translating gives CAVSSGIVETQYF. This sequence joins TRBV30 and TRBJ2-5; TRBD2 aligns across 9 bases. J lost 5 bases, V lost 8 bases, and 9 bases had no gene match. The CDR3 totals 13 residues. CDR1 and CDR2 from the germline V gene are GTSNPN and SVGIG (reference sequence).

This clonotype was counted at least ten times. The rearrangement joins TRBV14 to TRBJ1-1; D gene uncertain. Germline CDR1 and CDR2: SGHDN and FVKESK. Trimming pared 4 bases from V and 1 base from J, leaving 10 bases between. The CDR3 covers 14 residues. CDR3 nucleotides: TGTGCCAGCAGCCCTGGACGGGGGAACACTGAAGCTTTCTTT. Residues: CASSPGRGNTEAFF.

The chain employs TRBV29-1 and TRBJ1-2; a possible D gene is TRBD1 (6 bases). The CDR3 is made up of 16 amino acids. Trimming removed 4 bases from V and 4 bases from J, with 22 bases in between. Germline V CDR1 and CDR2: SQVTM, ANQGSEA. In nucleotides, the CDR3 is TGCAGCGTTGGTGGGCAGGGGACACAGGAGGTCTATGGCTACACCTTC. It specifies CSVGGQGTQEVYGYTF.

Ten or more counts support this clonotype. CDR3 protein: CASSYSAGPTEAFF. CDR3 in DNA: TGTGCCAGCAGTTACTCCGCCGGGCCCACTGAAGCTTTCTTT. This chain joins TRBV6-6 and TRBJ1-1, with no clear D. The CDR3 totals 14 residues. V shed 0 bases and J shed 4 bases, with 9 bases lying between them. Germline CDR1 is MNHNY and CDR2 is SVGAGI (reference sequence).

This sequence joins TRBV19 and TRBJ2-7; 8 bases line up with TRBD2. The CDR3 sequence is 15 residues long. The trim removed 8 bases at V and 2 bases at J, leaving 11 bases unmatched. The germline gives CDR1 LNHDA, CDR2 SQIVND (reference sequence). Here the CDR3 DNA reads TGTGCCAGTTCGGAGGGGCTAGCGGGTCCCTACGAGCAGTACTTC. Residues: CASSEGLAGPYEQYF.

The chain uses TRBV4-3 and TRBJ1-1; perhaps TRBD1 as D (5 bases). V was shortened by 2 bases and J by 5 bases, with 9 bases between the two germline ends. The germline V gene encodes CDR1 LGHNA and CDR2 YSLEER. CDR3 size: 13 residues. The CDR3 DNA reads TGCGCCAGCAGCCAAAAAGGGGTGACTGAAGCTTTCTTT. Amino acids: CASSQKGVTEAFF.

This clonotype has a count of ten or more. The DNA for the CDR3 is TGTGCCAGCAGCTTGACAACTTCTAACTATGGCTACACCTTC. It yields the protein CASSLTTSNYGYTF. The rearrangement joins TRBV5-5 to TRBJ1-2, with D unresolved. Trimming shortened V by 1 base and J by 0 bases, and 7 bases separated the two germline ends. Germline V CDR1 and CDR2: SGHKS, YYEKEE (reference sequence). There are 14 residues in the CDR3.

The chain is built from TRBV6-2 or TRBV6-3 and TRBJ2-3; perhaps TRBD1 as D (6 bases). This CDR3 spans 15 amino acids. The germline gives CDR1 MNHEY, CDR2 SVGEGT. Trimming took off 2 bases at V and 2 bases at J, with 11 bases between the two ends. CDR3 in DNA: TGTGCCAGCAGTTACGCCCGGGACATCACAGATACGCAGTATTTT. This sequence encodes CASSYARDITDTQYF.

This clonotype was picked up many times. The genes are TRBV2 and TRBJ1-5, with D possibly matching TRBD1 (6 bases). The CDR3 is made up of 17 amino acids. Trimming left V 4 bases short and J 0 bases short, with 16 bases between. The germline V gene encodes CDR1 SNHLY and CDR2 FYNNEI. The CDR3 DNA reads TGTGCCAGCAGTGTGGACCCAGGGGCCCTTAGCAATCAGCCCCAGCATTTT. Translated: CASSVDPGALSNQPQHF.

The chain is built from TRBV6-1 and TRBJ1-5; D remains unclear. V was clipped by 3 bases and J by 0 bases, with 9 bases between them. CDR1 MNHNS and CDR2 SASEGT come from the germline V gene. The CDR3 is made up of 15 amino acids. CDR3 DNA: TGTGCCAGCAGTGAGGAGGGTTATAGCAATCAGCCCCAGCATTTT. It yields the protein CASSEEGYSNQPQHF.

This clonotype was counted many times. This chain uses TRBV2 with TRBJ1-5; D possibly corresponds to TRBD1 (5 bases). This CDR3 is built from 13 residues. V was clipped by 6 bases and J by 11 bases, with 17 bases between them. The germline V gene encodes CDR1 SNHLY and CDR2 FYNNEI. The CDR3 DNA reads as TGTGCCAGCAGCCTCCGGGACCCACAGTCCCAGCATTTT. Its protein product is CASSLRDPQSQHF.